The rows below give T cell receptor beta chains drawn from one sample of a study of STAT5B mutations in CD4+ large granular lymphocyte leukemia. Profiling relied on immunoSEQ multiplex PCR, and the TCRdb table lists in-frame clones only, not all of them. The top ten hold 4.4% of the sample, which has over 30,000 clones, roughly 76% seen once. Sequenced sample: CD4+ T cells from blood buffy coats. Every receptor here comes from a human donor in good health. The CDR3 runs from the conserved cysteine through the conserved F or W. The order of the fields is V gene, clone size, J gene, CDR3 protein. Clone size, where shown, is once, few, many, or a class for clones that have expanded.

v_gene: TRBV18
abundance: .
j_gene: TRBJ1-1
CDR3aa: CASSPPGQGGTEAFF

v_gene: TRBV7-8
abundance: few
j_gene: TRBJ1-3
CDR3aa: CASSMRPGPGNTIYF

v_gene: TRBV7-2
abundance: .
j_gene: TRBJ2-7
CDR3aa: CASTTTGNSYEQYF

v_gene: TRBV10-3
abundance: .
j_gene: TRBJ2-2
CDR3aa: CAISATPGLAGDDTGELFF

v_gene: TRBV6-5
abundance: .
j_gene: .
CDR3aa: CASMETGTYEQYF

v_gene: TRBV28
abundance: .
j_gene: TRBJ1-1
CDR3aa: CATREWGGSQGNTEAFF

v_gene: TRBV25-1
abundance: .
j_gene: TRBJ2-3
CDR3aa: CASSDSGRPPKGDTQYF

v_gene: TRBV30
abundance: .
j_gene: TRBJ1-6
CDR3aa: CAWRLGQQNNSPLHF

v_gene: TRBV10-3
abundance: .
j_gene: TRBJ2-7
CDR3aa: CAIRPGQGVSEQYF

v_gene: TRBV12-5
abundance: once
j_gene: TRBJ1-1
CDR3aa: CASGLDRGGTEAFF

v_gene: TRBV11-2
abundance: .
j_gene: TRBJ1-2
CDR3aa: CASSLEGLTGSIRSGYGYTF

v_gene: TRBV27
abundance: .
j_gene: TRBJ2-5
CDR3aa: CASSRRFQGQETQYF

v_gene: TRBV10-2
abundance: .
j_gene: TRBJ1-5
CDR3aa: CASAPGQGQPQHF

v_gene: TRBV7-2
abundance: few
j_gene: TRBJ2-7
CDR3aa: CASSFGGSTYEQYF

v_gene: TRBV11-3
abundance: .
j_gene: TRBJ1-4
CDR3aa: CASSLGQPGGEKLFF

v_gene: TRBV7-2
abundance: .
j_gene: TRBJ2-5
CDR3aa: CASSVRVQETQYF

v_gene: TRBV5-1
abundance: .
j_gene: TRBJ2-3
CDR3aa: CASSLYTSRTDTQYF

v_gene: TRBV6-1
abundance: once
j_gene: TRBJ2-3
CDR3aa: CASRVLADTQYF

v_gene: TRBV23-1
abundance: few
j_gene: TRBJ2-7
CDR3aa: CASSQRPVPPPTTYEQYF

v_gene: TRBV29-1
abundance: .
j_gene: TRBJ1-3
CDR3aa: CSVGGGPAGNTIYF

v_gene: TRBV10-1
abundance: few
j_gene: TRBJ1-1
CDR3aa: CASSELLNTEAFF

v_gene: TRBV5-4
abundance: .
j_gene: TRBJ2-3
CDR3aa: CASSRNRGSSTDTQYF

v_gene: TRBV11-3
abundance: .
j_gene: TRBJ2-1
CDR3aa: CASSLVGGVEGNEQFF